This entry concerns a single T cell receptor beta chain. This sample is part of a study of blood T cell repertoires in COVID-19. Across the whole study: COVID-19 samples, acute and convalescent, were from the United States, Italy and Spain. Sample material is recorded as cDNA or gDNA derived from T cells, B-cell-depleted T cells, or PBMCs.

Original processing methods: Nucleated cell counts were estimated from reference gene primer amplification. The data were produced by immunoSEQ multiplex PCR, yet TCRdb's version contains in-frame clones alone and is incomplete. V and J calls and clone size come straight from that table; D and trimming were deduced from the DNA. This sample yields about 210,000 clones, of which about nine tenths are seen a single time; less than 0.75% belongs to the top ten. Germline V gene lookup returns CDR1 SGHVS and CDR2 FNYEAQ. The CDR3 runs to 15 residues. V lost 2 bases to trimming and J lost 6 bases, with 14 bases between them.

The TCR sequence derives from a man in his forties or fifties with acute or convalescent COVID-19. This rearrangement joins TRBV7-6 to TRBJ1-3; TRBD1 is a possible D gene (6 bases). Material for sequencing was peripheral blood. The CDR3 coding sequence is TGTGCCAGCAGCTTAAGGCAGGGGTTGGAAAACACCATATATTTT. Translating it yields CASSLRQGLENTIYF.